These 11 T cell receptor beta chains share one sample of origin, sequenced in a study of low-dose radiotherapy and immunotherapy resistance in tumors. TRAV- and TRBV-specific primers were used for first-strand cDNA, which covered alpha and beta chains. Amplification of TCRs used a constant-region primer and V-primer adapter for around 18 PCR cycles. TCRdb passed the reads through MiXCR, listing each CDR3 protein once. Of fewer than 90,000 distinct CDR3 sequences listed, around 29% are singletons. Stated time point: before trial treatment. The source was PBMCs, collected before treatment. The source of these receptors is a female donor with ovarian cancer.

The gene calls are TRBV5-4 and TRBJ2-1, with a weak D call TRBD1 (5 bases). The CDR3 has 14 amino acids. The ends were cut back, 1 base at V and 14 bases at J, with 19 bases in the middle. CDR1 and CDR2 (germline): SGHNT, YYREEE (reference sequence). CDR3 in amino acids: CASSLSGQTSREFF. The CDR3 nucleotides are TGTGCCAGCAGCTTGTCAGGCCAAACCAGCAGGGAGTTCTTC.

In its sample, this clonotype was seen a few times. The V call is TRBV12-3 or TRBV12-4, the J call TRBJ2-7; TRBD2 matches at 14 bases. The CDR3 loop spans 16 amino acids. Trimming removed 5 bases from V and 3 bases from J; junction bases left unmatched: 6. CDR3 in amino acids: CASSTGTSGRLYEQYF. The CDR3 DNA reads TGTGCCAGCAGTACCGGGACTAGCGGGAGACTCTACGAGCAGTACTTC.

This clonotype showed up many times. The chain joins TRBV10-1 to TRBJ1-5; D is unresolved. The ends were cut back, 0 bases at V and 6 bases at J, with 12 bases in the middle. This CDR3 is built from 15 residues. The germline gives CDR1 WNHNN, CDR2 SYGVQD (reference sequence). In DNA form, the CDR3 reads TGCGCCAGCAGTGAGTCGAGTAGGCGACGTCAGCCCCAGCATTTT. Amino acid sequence: CASSESSRRRQPQHF.

J is TRBJ2-6 and V is TRBV11-2; D unresolved. Germline loops: CDR1 SGHAT, CDR2 FQNNGV. CDR3 size: 16 residues. The ends were cut back, 0 bases at V and 3 bases at J, with 9 bases in the middle. The CDR3 reads CASSLEAGSGANVLTF. CDR3 in DNA: TGTGCCAGCAGCTTAGAGGCCGGAAGTGGGGCCAACGTCCTGACTTTC.

This clonotype was counted many times. J is TRBJ2-7 and V is TRBV20-1; 9 bases map to TRBD1. The CDR3 has 14 residues. The junction had 7 bases not matched to a gene; V was cut back by 2 bases and J by 5 bases. Germline assignment: CDR1 DFQATT and CDR2 SNEGSKA (reference sequence). CDR3 DNA sequence: TGCAGTGCTAGACTAACAGGGGGCCCCCACGAGCAGTACTTC. Translation: CSARLTGGPHEQYF.

This clonotype was recorded at least ten times. V gene TRBV14 combines with J gene TRBJ2-7; D may be TRBD1 or TRBD2 (5 bases each). Per the germline V gene, CDR1 is SGHDN and CDR2 is FVKESK. V lost 4 bases and J lost 4, with 14 bases in between. CDR3 size: 14 residues. CDR3 DNA: TGTGCCAGCAGCCTCGGGACCCCGCCATACGAGCAGTACTTC. Encoded protein: CASSLGTPPYEQYF.

This clonotype was found many times. The rearrangement joins TRBV7-8 to TRBJ2-1, with D maybe TRBD2 (6 bases). The CDR3 covers 17 residues. With 5 bases removed from V and 2 bases from J, the gap between germline ends came to 19 bases. The germline gives CDR1 SGHVS, CDR2 FQNEAQ. CDR3 nucleotide sequence: TGTGCCAGCAGCCCCCGTGCGGGGCGTTCCGCCTACAATGAGCAGTTCTTC. Translated: CASSPRAGRSAYNEQFF. The variable domain in full, completed from reference TRBV7-8 and TRBJ2-1, reads GAGVSQSPRYKVAKRGQDVALRCDPISGHVSLFWYQQALGQGPEFLTYFQNEAQLDKSGLPSDRFFAERPEGSVSTLKIQRTQQEDSAVYLCASSPRAGRSAYNEQFFGPGTRLTVL.

This clonotype was recorded many times. The V call is TRBV2, the J call TRBJ2-5; no definite D call. V was shortened by 2 bases and J by 2 bases, with 9 bases between the two germline ends. From germline, CDR1 is SNHLY and CDR2 FYNNEI. This CDR3 has 14 amino acids. The CDR3 nucleotides are TGTGCCAGCAGTGAAAGGCAGTTACAAGAGACCCAGTACTTC. Translating gives CASSERQLQETQYF.

The table lists this clonotype with a few counts. The chain joins TRBV6-2 or TRBV6-3 to TRBJ2-1, with a weak D call TRBD1 (5 bases). The CDR3 length is 12 residues. Trimming removed 5 bases from V and 6 bases from J, with 8 bases in between. The V gene's germline CDR1 is MNHEY and CDR2 SVGEGT. CDR3: CASSIDSNEQFF. In nucleotides, the CDR3 is TGTGCCAGCAGTATCGACAGCAATGAGCAGTTCTTC.

This clonotype was seen many times. This chain uses TRBV20-1 with TRBJ2-7; 9 positions agree with TRBD2. Germline CDR1 is DFQATT and CDR2 is SNEGSKA (reference sequence). The ends lost 0 bases at V and 2 bases at J; junction bases unmatched: 5. This CDR3 contains 15 residues. The CDR3 here is CSARDASGITYEQYF. In DNA form, the CDR3 reads TGCAGTGCTAGAGATGCTAGCGGGATAACCTACGAGCAGTACTTC.

V and J are TRBV20-1 and TRBJ2-7; tentative D call: TRBD1 (6 bases). The CDR3 covers 12 residues. Germline CDR1 is DFQATT and CDR2 is SNEGSKA (reference sequence). With 0 bases removed from V and 6 bases from J, the gap between germline ends came to 9 bases. The CDR3 loop is CSARDTGFEQYF. CDR3 coding DNA: TGCAGTGCTAGAGACACAGGGTTCGAGCAGTACTTC.